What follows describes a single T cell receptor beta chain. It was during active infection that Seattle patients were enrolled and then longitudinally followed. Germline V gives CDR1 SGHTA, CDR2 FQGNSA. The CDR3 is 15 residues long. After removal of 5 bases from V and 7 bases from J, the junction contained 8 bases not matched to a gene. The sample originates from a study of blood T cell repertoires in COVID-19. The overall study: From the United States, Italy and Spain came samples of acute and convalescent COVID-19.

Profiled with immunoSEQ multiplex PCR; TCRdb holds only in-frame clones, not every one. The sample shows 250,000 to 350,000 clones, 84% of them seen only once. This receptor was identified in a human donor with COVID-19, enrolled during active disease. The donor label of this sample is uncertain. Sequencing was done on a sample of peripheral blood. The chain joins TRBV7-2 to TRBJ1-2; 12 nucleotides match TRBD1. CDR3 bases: TGTGCCAGCAGCGTAGGGGGACAGGGGGCTTTTGGCTACACCTTC. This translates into CASSVGGQGAFGYTF.